The clone carrying this TCR beta chain was observed a few times. The sample is drawn from a study of blood T cell repertoires in COVID-19. Study background: Nucleic acid was either cDNA or gDNA, and it came from T cells, B-cell-depleted T cells, or PBMCs.

Assay: immunoSEQ multiplex PCR; the TCRdb copy retains only in-frame clones and omits some. The sample includes some 150,000 clones, 60% to 80% of them seen just once. Trimming pared 6 bases from V and 1 base from J, leaving 9 bases between. This CDR3 comprises 13 residues. Looked up from germline, CDR1 is SGHTA and CDR2 is FQGTGA. V gene TRBV7-3 combines with J gene TRBJ2-5; possibly TRBD1 for D (6 bases). The sequence was collected from a woman between 50 and 59 years old with active or convalescent COVID-19. Sample: peripheral blood. DNA for the CDR3: TGTGCCAGCAGTCGGACAGTCCAAGAGACCCAGTACTTC. Residues: CASSRTVQETQYF.